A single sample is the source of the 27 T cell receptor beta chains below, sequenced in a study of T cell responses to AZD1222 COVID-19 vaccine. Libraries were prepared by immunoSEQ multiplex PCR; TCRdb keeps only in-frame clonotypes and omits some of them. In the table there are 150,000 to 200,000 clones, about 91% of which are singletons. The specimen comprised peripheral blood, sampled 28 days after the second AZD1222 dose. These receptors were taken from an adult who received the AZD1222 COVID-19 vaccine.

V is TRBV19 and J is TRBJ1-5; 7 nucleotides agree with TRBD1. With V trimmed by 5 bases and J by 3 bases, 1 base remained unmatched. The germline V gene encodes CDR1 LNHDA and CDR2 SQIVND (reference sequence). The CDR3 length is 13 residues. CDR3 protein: CASSGTVNQPQHF. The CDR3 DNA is TGTGCCAGTAGTGGGACAGTCAATCAGCCCCAGCATTTT.

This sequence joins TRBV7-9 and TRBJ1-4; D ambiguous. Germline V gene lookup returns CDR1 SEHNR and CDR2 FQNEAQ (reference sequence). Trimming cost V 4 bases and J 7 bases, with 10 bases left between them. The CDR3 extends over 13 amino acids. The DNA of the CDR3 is TGTGCCAGCAGCTGGAGTCATGGTGAAAAACTGTTTTTT. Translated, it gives CASSWSHGEKLFF.

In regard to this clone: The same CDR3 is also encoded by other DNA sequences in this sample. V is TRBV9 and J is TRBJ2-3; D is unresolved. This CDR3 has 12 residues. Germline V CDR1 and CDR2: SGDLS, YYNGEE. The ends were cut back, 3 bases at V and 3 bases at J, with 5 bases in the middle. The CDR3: CASSARTDTQYF. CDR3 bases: TGTGCCAGCAGCGCGAGGACAGATACGCAGTATTTT.

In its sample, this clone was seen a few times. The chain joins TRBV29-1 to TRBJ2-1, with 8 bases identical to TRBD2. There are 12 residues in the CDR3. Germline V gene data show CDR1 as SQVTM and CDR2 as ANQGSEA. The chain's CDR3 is CGSGGGPNEQFF. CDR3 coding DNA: TGCGGCTCGGGCGGGGGGCCAAATGAGCAGTTCTTC.

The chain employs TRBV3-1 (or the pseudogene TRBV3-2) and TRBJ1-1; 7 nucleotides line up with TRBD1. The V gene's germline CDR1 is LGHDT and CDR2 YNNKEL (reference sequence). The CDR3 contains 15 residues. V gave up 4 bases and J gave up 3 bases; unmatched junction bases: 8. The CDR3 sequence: CASSRHLQGYTEAFF. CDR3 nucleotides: TGTGCCAGCAGCCGACACCTACAGGGGTACACTGAAGCTTTCTTT.

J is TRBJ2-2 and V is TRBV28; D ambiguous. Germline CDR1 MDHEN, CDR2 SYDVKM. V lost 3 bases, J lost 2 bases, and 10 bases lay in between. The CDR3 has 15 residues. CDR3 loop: CASSFPGVNTGELFF. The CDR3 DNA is TGTGCCAGCAGTTTCCCTGGGGTAAACACCGGGGAGCTGTTTTTT.

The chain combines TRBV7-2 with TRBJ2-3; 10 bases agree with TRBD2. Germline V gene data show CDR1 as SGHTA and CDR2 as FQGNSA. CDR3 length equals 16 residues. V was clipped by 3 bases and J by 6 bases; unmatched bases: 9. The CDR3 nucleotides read TGTGCCAGCAGCTTGGGTATCAGCGGGGGGGCGGATACGCAGTATTTT. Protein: CASSLGISGGADTQYF.

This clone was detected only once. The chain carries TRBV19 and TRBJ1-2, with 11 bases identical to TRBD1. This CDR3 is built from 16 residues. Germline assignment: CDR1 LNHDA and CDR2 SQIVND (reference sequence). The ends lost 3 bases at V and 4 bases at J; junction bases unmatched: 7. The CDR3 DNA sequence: TGTGCCAGTAGTATCGGACAGGGGGCCCCGGGCTATGGCTACACCTTC. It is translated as CASSIGQGAPGYGYTF.

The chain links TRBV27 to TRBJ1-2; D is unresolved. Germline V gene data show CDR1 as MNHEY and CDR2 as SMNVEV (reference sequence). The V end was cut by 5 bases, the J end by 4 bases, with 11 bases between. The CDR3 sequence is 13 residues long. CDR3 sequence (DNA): TGTGCCAGCAGTATGGGGTTCCCCTATGGCTACACCTTC. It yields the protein CASSMGFPYGYTF.

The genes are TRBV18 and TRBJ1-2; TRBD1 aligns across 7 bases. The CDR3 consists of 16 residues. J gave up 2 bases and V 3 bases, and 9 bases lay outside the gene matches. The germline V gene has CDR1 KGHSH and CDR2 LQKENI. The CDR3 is CASSPNLGTDNYGYTF. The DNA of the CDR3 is TGTGCCAGCTCACCTAACCTCGGGACAGACAACTATGGCTACACCTTC.

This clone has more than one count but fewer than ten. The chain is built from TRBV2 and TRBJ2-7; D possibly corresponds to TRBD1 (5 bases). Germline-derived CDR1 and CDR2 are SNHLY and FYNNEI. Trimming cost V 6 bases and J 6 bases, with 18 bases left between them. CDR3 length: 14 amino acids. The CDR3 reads CASRPIRQTGEQYF. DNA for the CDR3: TGTGCCAGCAGACCCATTAGACAGACCGGCGAGCAGTACTTC. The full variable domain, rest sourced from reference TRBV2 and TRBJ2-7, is EPEVTQTPSHQVTQMGQEVILRCVPISNHLYFYWYRQILGQKVEFLVSFYNNEISEKSEIFDDQFSVERPDGSNFTLKIRSTKLEDSAMYFCASRPIRQTGEQYFGPGTRLTVT.

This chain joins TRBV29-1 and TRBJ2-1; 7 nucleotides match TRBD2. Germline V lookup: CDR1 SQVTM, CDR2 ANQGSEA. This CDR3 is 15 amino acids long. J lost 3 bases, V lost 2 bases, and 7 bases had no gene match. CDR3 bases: TGCAGCGTTGAATCAGCGGGGACCATCTACAATGAGCAGTTCTTC. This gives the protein CSVESAGTIYNEQFF.

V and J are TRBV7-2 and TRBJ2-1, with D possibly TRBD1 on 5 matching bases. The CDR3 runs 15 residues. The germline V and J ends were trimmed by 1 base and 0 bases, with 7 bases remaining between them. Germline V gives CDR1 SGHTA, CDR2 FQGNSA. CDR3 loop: CASSLGGPSYNEQFF. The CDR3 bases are TGTGCCAGCAGCTTAGGGGGCCCCTCCTACAATGAGCAGTTCTTC.

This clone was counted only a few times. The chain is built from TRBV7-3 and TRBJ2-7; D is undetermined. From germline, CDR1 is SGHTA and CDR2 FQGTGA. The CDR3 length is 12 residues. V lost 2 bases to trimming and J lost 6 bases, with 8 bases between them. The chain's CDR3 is CASSLSGGEQYF. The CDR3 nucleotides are TGTGCCAGCAGCTTATCCGGTGGCGAGCAGTACTTC.

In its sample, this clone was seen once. CDR3 sequence reads: CASKVGRSSYEQYF. The CDR3 DNA reads as TGTGCCAGCAAAGTAGGCAGGAGCTCCTACGAGCAGTACTTC. The V gene is TRBV2, the J gene TRBJ2-7; D gene uncertain. Germline V gene lookup returns CDR1 SNHLY and CDR2 FYNNEI. CDR3 length: 14 residues. With 7 bases removed from V and 0 bases from J, the gap between germline ends came to 13 bases.

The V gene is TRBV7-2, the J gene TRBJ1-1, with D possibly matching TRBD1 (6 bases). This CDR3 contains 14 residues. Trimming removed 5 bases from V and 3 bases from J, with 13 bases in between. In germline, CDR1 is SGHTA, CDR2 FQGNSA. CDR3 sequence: CASSREQGYTEAFF. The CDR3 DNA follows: TGTGCCAGCAGCCGGGAGCAGGGGTACACTGAAGCTTTCTTT. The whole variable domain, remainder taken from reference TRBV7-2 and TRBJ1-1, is GAGVSQSPSNKVTEKGKDVELRCDPISGHTALYWYRQSLGQGLEFLIYFQGNSAPDKSGLPSDRFSAERTGGSVSTLTIQRTQQEDSAVYLCASSREQGYTEAFFGQGTRLTVV.

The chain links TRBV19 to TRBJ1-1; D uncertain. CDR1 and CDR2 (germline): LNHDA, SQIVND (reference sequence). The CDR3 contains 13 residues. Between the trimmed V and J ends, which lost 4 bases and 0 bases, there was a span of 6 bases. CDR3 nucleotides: TGTGCCAGTAGTACCTCAGTGAACACTGAAGCTTTCTTT. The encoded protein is CASSTSVNTEAFF.

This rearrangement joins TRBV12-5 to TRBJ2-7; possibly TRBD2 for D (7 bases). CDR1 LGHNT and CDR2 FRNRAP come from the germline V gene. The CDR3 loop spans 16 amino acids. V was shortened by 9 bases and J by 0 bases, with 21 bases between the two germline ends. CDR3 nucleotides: TGTGCTAGGGGGGCGGCGGGGGCCCCGAGCTCCTACGAGCAGTACTTC. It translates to CARGAAGAPSSYEQYF.

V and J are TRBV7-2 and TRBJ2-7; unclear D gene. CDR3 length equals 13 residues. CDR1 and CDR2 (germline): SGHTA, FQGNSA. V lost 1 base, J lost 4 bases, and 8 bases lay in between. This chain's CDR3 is CASSLEVGYEQYF. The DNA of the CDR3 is TGTGCCAGCAGCTTAGAGGTTGGATACGAGCAGTACTTC.

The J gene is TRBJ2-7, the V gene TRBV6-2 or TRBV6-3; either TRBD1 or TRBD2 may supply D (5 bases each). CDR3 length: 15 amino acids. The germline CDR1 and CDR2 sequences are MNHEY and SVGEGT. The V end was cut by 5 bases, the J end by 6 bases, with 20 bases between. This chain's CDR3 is CASSQHRDHTAEQYF. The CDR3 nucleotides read TGTGCCAGCAGTCAACACCGGGACCACACCGCCGAGCAGTACTTC.

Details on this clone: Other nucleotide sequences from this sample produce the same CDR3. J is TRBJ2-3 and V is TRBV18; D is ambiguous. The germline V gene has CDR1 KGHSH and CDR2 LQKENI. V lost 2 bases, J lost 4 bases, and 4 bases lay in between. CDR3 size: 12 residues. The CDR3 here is CASSPSPDTQYF. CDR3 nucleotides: TGTGCCAGCTCACCATCGCCAGATACGCAGTATTTT.

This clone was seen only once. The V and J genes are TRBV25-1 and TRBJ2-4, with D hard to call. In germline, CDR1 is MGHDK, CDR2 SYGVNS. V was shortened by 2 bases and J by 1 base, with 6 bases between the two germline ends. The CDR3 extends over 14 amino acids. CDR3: CASSEVGAKNIQYF. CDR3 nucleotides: TGTGCCAGCAGTGAAGTGGGGGCCAAAAACATTCAGTACTTC.

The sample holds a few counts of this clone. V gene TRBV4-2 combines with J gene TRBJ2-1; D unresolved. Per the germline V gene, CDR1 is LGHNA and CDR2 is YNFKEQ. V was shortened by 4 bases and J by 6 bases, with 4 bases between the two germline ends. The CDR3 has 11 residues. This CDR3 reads CASSLLNEQFF. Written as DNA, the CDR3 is TGTGCCAGCAGCCTCCTCAATGAGCAGTTCTTC.

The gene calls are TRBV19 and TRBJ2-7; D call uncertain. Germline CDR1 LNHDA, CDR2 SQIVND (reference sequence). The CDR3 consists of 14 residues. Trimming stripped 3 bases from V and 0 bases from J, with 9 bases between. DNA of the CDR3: TGTGCCAGTAGTATCTTGGGCAGCTCCTACGAGCAGTACTTC. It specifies CASSILGSSYEQYF.

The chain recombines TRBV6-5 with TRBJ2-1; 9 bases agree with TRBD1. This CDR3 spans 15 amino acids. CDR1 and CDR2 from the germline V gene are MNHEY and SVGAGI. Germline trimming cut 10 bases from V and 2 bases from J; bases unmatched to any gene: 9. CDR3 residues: CATYPHRGPYNEQFF. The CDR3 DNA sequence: TGTGCCACCTATCCCCACAGGGGGCCCTACAATGAGCAGTTCTTC.

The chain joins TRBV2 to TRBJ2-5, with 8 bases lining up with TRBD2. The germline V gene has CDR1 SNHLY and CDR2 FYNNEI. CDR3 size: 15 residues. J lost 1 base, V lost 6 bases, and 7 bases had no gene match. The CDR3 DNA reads TGTGCCAGCAGGAGGGCGGGGGGCCTCCAAGAGACCCAGTACTTC. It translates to CASRRAGGLQETQYF.

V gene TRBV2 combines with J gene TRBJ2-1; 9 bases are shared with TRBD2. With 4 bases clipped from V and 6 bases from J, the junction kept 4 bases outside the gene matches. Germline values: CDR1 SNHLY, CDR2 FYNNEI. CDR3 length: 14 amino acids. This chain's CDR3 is CASSVRGGLNEQFF. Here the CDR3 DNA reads TGTGCCAGCAGTGTGCGGGGGGGCCTCAATGAGCAGTTCTTC.